This T cell receptor beta chain comes out of a study of identical twins. Study-wide findings and caveats: Modelling approaches yielded underestimates of out-of-frame TCR alpha sharing between monozygotic twins.

This clonotype occurred a few times. Its antigen is unidentified. MiXCR, run by TCRdb on the 5' RACE reads, gives a single entry per CDR3 protein. There are 200,000 to 250,000 distinct CDR3 sequences in the sample; over 9.5% occur only once, and roughly 4% lies in the top ten. This CDR3 has 15 amino acids. This same sample was also part of a study on yellow fever vaccine responses in identical twins.

Sequencing used memory (CD45RO+) T cells sorted from blood. The chain employs TRBV21-1 and TRBJ2-7; no DNA check was done on the table's D call, TRBD1. TRBV21-1 is flagged as a pseudogene. The origin of this receptor is a woman aged 18-35 years in good health. CDR3 nucleotide sequence: TGTGCCAGCACCCAAACGGGGCGGAGAACCTACGAGCAGTACTTC. It codes for CASTQTGRRTYEQYF.